This T cell receptor (beta chain) was captured in a study of cytomegalovirus exposure and HLA in healthy donors. The wider study: Unique TCRs numbering some 80 million, obtained from HLA-typed donors, made up an early data release.

The CDR3 is made up of 15 amino acids. Deletions cut 1 base from V and 4 bases from J, with 11 bases between. Germline V CDR1 and CDR2: MNHEY, SMNVEV (reference sequence). Primers: 60 Vbeta forward and 13 Jbeta reverse. This table comes from immunoSEQ multiplex PCR, and its TCRdb copy is limited to in-frame clones, with some not included. The table includes roughly 150,000 clones, approximately 71% detected once. This clone was picked up one time. The genes are TRBV27 and TRBJ2-1; D is perhaps TRBD2 (6 bases). The receptor's source is a man aged 18 to 30 in good health and CMV-seropositive. Sequenced input: PBMCs. Here the CDR3 reads CASSLLADLYNEQFF. CDR3 coding DNA: TGTGCCAGCAGTTTATTAGCGGACCTATACAATGAGCAGTTCTTC.